These 32 T cell receptor beta chains share one sample of origin, sequenced in a study of metastatic and nonmetastatic thyroid tumors (dated by TCRdb to about 2020). Before undergoing thyroid surgery, none of the patients had been given any kind of treatment. Receptor amplification or capture employed PCR. The data were produced on an Illumina HiSeq 4000. TCRdb passed the public sequencing reads through fastp at Q25 and MiXCR, retaining productive beta sequences. This sample has roughly 13,000 clones in its table, and more than 20% of those were observed once. The ten largest clonotypes hold about 20% of the sample. Sequenced: tumor tissue. These receptor sequences come from a female donor with papillary thyroid cancer or a benign thyroid nodule (not recorded which). Some clones in this sample may be carry-over from other donors' samples.

Relative to its sample, this clone is medium-sized. The J gene is TRBJ2-1, the V gene TRBV11-3, with D possibly TRBD1 on 6 matching bases. The CDR3 is 15 amino acids. The V gene lost 5 bases and the J gene lost 4 bases, with 15 bases spanning the gap. The germline CDR1 and CDR2 sequences are SGHNT and YENEEA. In DNA, the CDR3 is TGTGCCAGCAGCCCTTTCGGACAGAGTTACAATGAGCAGTTCTTC. It translates to CASSPFGQSYNEQFF.

The chain links TRBV30 to TRBJ2-1; the D is unclear. Germline V gene sequence: CDR1 GTSNPN, CDR2 SVGIG (reference sequence). Deletions cut 0 bases from V and 10 bases from J, with 13 bases between. This CDR3 comprises 13 residues. The CDR3 protein is CAWSVTRPWEQFF. The DNA for the CDR3 is TGTGCCTGGAGTGTCACAAGGCCCTGGGAGCAGTTCTTC.

This clone has only one observation. A much larger clone differs by one base, so this may be a read error. The J gene is TRBJ2-1, the V gene TRBV20-1, with TRBD2 identical over 9 bases. There are 13 residues in the CDR3. Germline loops: CDR1 DFQATT, CDR2 SNEGSKA (reference sequence). The chain's CDR3 is CSGPGLANNEQFF. DNA of the CDR3: TGTAGTGGCCCGGGACTAGCAAACAATGAGCAGTTCTTC.

J is TRBJ1-2 and V is TRBV6-1; D is perhaps TRBD1 (5 bases). The CDR3 sequence is 13 residues long. With 4 bases removed from V and 3 bases from J, the gap between germline ends came to 9 bases. In germline, CDR1 is MNHNS, CDR2 SASEGT. This CDR3 reads CASSVLGDYGYTF. As DNA, the CDR3 is TGTGCCAGCAGTGTCCTAGGGGACTATGGCTACACCTTC.

Judged by abundance, this clone is medium-sized (0.01 to 0.1%). Other DNA sequences within the sample encode an identical CDR3. CDR3 in amino acids: CASSVFPSGANVLTF. CDR3 in DNA: TGTGCCAGCAGTGTGTTCCCCTCTGGGGCCAACGTCCTGACTTTC. The chain links TRBV6-1 to TRBJ2-6; no definite D call. Trimming removed 4 bases at V and 0 bases at J, with 7 bases between. The CDR3 totals 15 residues. Germline-derived CDR1 and CDR2 are MNHNS and SASEGT.

This clone is deemed medium-sized. CDR3 protein: CARGRGSFYYGYTF. DNA of the CDR3: TGTGCCAGGGGGAGGGGTTCCTTTTACTATGGCTACACCTTC. The chain joins TRBV19 to TRBJ1-2; weak D call: TRBD1 (5 bases). V was trimmed by 9 bases and J by 3 bases, leaving 17 bases between them. Germline V gene data show CDR1 as LNHDA and CDR2 as SQIVND (reference sequence). The CDR3 totals 14 residues. Variable domain in full (rest from reference TRBV19 and TRBJ1-2): DGGITQSPKYLFRKEGQNVTLSCEQNLNHDAMYWYRQDPGQGLRLIYYSQIVNDFQKGDIAEGYSVSREKKESFPLTVTSAQKNPTAFYLCARGRGSFYYGYTFGSGTRLTVV.

The chain couples TRBV20-1 to TRBJ1-5, with D possibly being TRBD1 (6 bases). The V gene lost 0 bases and the J gene lost 7 bases, with 19 bases spanning the gap. CDR3 length: 16 amino acids. Germline values: CDR1 DFQATT, CDR2 SNEGSKA (reference sequence). The CDR3 here is CSARDGGGKGEQPQHF. In nucleotides, the CDR3 is TGCAGTGCTAGAGATGGTGGTGGAAAGGGGGAGCAGCCCCAGCATTTT.

In its sample, this clone was seen a few times. This clone may be a read error of a much larger clone one base away. This chain uses TRBV5-1 with TRBJ2-2; D possibly matches TRBD1 or TRBD2 (5 bases each). Germline lookup yields CDR1 SGHRS and CDR2 YFSETQ. There are 14 residues in the CDR3. In nucleotides, the CDR3 is TGCGCCAGCAGCATGGGGACGGTCACCGGGGAGCTGCCTTTT. Its translation: CASSMGTVTGELPF.

The chain employs TRBV20-1 and TRBJ2-6, with 7 bases aligning to TRBD1. The CDR3 is 16 residues long. The V and J ends lost 3 bases and 0 bases, in that order; junction bases with no gene match: 5. CDR1 is DFQATT, CDR2 SNEGSKA, per germline (reference sequence). The CDR3 loop reads CSARTGHFSGANVLTF. The CDR3 DNA follows: TGCAGTGCTAGGACAGGGCACTTCTCTGGGGCCAACGTCCTGACTTTC.

V usage is TRBV9 and J usage is TRBJ2-3; TRBD2 might be the D (7 bases). The V gene lost 4 bases and the J gene lost 5 bases, with 14 bases spanning the gap. CDR1 and CDR2 (germline): SGDLS, YYNGEE. This CDR3 spans 14 amino acids. CDR3 sequence (DNA): TGTGCCAGCAGCTCCTGGGGGGGCGGAGATACGCAGTATTTT. Protein: CASSSWGGGDTQYF.

This clone came up a few times. This chain connects TRBV6-1 to TRBJ2-5; D is undetermined. This CDR3 contains 13 residues. Trimming took off 7 bases at V and 7 bases at J, with 16 bases between the two ends. CDR1 MNHNS and CDR2 SASEGT come from the germline V gene. In DNA form, the CDR3 reads TGTGCCAGCAAAAAGTTGCACTTTGGGACCCAGTACTTC. Protein: CASKKLHFGTQYF.

Ten or more counts support this clone. The chain is built from TRBV30 and TRBJ2-1; the D is unclear. Trimming left V 0 bases short and J 4 bases short, with 4 bases between. The CDR3 length is 12 residues. Per the germline V gene, CDR1 is GTSNPN and CDR2 is SVGIG (reference sequence). CDR3: CAWSVYYNEQFF. In nucleotides, the CDR3 is TGTGCCTGGAGTGTCTATTACAATGAGCAGTTCTTC.

This clone came up many times. The rearrangement links TRBV28 to TRBJ1-1, with D unresolved. The V and J ends lost 7 bases and 0 bases respectively, with 3 bases between them. CDR3 length equals 11 residues. Germline V gene lookup returns CDR1 MDHEN and CDR2 SYDVKM. DNA of the CDR3: TGTGCCAGCATCTTGAACACTGAAGCTTTCTTT. This encodes CASILNTEAFF.

In this sample, this clone is large. The chain employs TRBV27 and TRBJ2-7, with a possible D match to TRBD1 (6 bases). The CDR3 spans 14 residues. The V end was cut by 4 bases, the J end by 5 bases, with 15 bases between. The germline V gene has CDR1 MNHEY and CDR2 SMNVEV (reference sequence). The CDR3 region has the DNA TGTGCCAGCAGTTCGGTAGACAGGACCCACGAGCAGTACTTC. Its translation is CASSSVDRTHEQYF.

Concerning this clone itself: A junction boundary mismatches the germline segment, possibly from a read error. J is TRBJ2-3 and V is TRBV6-1; D is tentatively TRBD1 or TRBD2 (5 bases each). The CDR3 is made up of 13 amino acids. Germline-derived CDR1 and CDR2 are MNHNS and SASEGT. The CDR3 here is CASSGGWEYTQYF. CDR3 bases: TGTGCCAGCAGTGGGGGGTGGGAGTATACCCAGTATTTT.

The table lists this clone with a few counts. The genes are TRBV27 and TRBJ1-5, with 8 bases identical to TRBD1. CDR3 length: 15 amino acids. The germline V gene encodes CDR1 MNHEY and CDR2 SMNVEV (reference sequence). DNA of the CDR3: TGTGACAGAAGCATTGCACAGGGGGTTTGTAAGCCCCAGCATTTT. Protein: CDRSIAQGVCKPQHF.

The chain recombines TRBV7-9 with TRBJ1-1; D remains ambiguous. This CDR3 spans 11 amino acids. V shed 7 bases and J shed 4 bases, with 7 bases lying between them. Germline CDR1 SEHNR, CDR2 FQNEAQ (reference sequence). Here the CDR3 DNA reads TGTGCCAGCATGGAGGTCACTGAAGCTTTCTTT. Translation gives CASMEVTEAFF. Full variable domain (missing parts from reference TRBV7-9 and TRBJ1-1): DTGVSQNPRHKITKRGQNVTFRCDPISEHNRLYWYRQTLGQGPEFLTYFQNEAQLEKSRLLSDRFSAERPKGSFSTLEIQRTEQGDSAMYLCASMEVTEAFFGQGTRLTVV.

By frequency in the sample, this clone is medium-sized. The chain joins TRBV15 to TRBJ2-7; TRBD1 is a possible D gene (6 bases). Germline V gene data show CDR1 as LNHNV and CDR2 as YYDKDF (reference sequence). The V and J ends lost 4 bases and 0 bases respectively, with 13 bases between them. The CDR3 loop spans 15 amino acids. The CDR3 here is CATSKTRGTSYEQYF. CDR3 bases: TGTGCCACCAGCAAAACCAGGGGTACCTCCTACGAGCAGTACTTC. The whole variable domain, remainder taken from reference TRBV15 and TRBJ2-7, is DAMVIQNPRYQVTQFGKPVTLSCSQTLNHNVMYWYQQKSSQAPKLLFHYYDKDFNNEADTPDNFQSRRPNTSFCFLDIRSPGLGDTAMYLCATSKTRGTSYEQYFGPGTRLTVT.

The rearrangement uses TRBV4-1 and TRBJ2-3; maybe TRBD1 (5 bases). Looked up from germline, CDR1 is MGHRA and CDR2 is YSYEKL. The V end lost 1 base, the J end lost 8 bases, and 19 bases lay between the germline ends. This CDR3 has 16 residues. This chain's CDR3 is CASSQGTTHNPGTQYF. CDR3 nucleotide sequence: TGCGCCAGCAGCCAAGGGACAACGCACAACCCGGGTACGCAGTATTTT.

This clone qualifies as medium-sized. The chain joins TRBV18 to TRBJ2-1, with TRBD1 identical over 7 bases. The CDR3 is 12 amino acids. CDR1 and CDR2 from the germline V gene are KGHSH and LQKENI. Germline trimming cut 3 bases from V and 11 bases from J; bases unmatched to any gene: 4. The CDR3 region is CASSPSTGKQFF. Here the CDR3 DNA reads TGTGCCAGCTCACCCTCGACAGGGAAGCAGTTCTTC.

The V call is TRBV27, the J call TRBJ1-1; D gene ambiguous. This CDR3 is 14 amino acids long. Germline CDR1 and CDR2: MNHEY and SMNVEV (reference sequence). The ends were cut back, 2 bases at V and 1 base at J, with 8 bases in the middle. This CDR3 is CASSLVGRNTEAFF. The CDR3 DNA reads as TGTGCCAGCAGTTTAGTAGGGCGGAACACTGAAGCTTTCTTT.

This clone was found a few times. A read error may produce the germline difference seen at one junction end. The genes are TRBV6-1 and TRBJ2-1; maybe TRBD2 (5 bases). CDR3 size: 13 residues. CDR1 MNHNS and CDR2 SASEGT come from the germline V gene. Here the CDR3 reads CATSWTGRVEQFF. CDR3 DNA sequence: TGTGCCACCAGTTGGACTGGGCGAGTGGAGCAGTTCTTC.

This clone was counted only a few times. The gene calls are TRBV12-3 or TRBV12-4 and TRBJ2-7, with D perhaps being TRBD1 or TRBD2 (5 bases each). This CDR3 is 15 amino acids long. Trimming left V 6 bases short and J 2 bases short, with 17 bases between. CDR3 nucleotide sequence: TGTGCCAGCAGGGGGGATGGTGATGGCGCCTACGAGCAGTACTTC. It is translated as CASRGDGDGAYEQYF.

This clone was detected many times. This chain joins TRBV20-1 and TRBJ1-1, with 8 bases fitting TRBD1. The germline CDR1 and CDR2 sequences are DFQATT and SNEGSKA (reference sequence). With 0 bases clipped from V and 3 bases from J, the junction kept 0 bases outside the gene matches. This CDR3 has 13 residues. The CDR3 region has the DNA TGCAGTGCTAGAGAGGACAGGGACACTGAAGCTTTCTTT. This sequence encodes CSAREDRDTEAFF.

With respect to this clone: In the same sample, other DNA sequences code for this CDR3. The chain couples TRBV7-8 to TRBJ1-6, with D possibly matching TRBD1 (5 bases). The CDR3 loop spans 13 amino acids. V gave up 5 bases and J gave up 10 bases, with 12 bases separating them. Germline lookup yields CDR1 SGHVS and CDR2 FQNEAQ. The CDR3 sequence is CASSPGPNSPLHF. Here the CDR3 DNA reads TGTGCCAGCAGCCCAGGGCCTAACTCACCCCTCCACTTT.

V gene TRBV6-2 or TRBV6-3 combines with J gene TRBJ2-2, with D perhaps TRBD1 (5 bases). The CDR3 covers 11 residues. Looked up from germline, CDR1 is MNHEY and CDR2 is SVGEGT. V lost 5 bases, J lost 7 bases, and 5 bases lay in between. CDR3 bases: TGTGCCAGCAGTAGGGGCGGGGAGCTGTTTTTT. The encoded protein is CASSRGGELFF.

Note on this clone: The germline gene is not matched at one end of the junction; a read error may be the cause. V is TRBV4-1 and J is TRBJ2-7; 8 nucleotides align to TRBD2. The CDR3 extends over 15 amino acids. The germline V gene encodes CDR1 MGHRA and CDR2 YSYEKL. This CDR3 is CAGSQDPGGDYEQYF. The CDR3 DNA reads as TGCGCCGGCAGCCAAGATCCGGGAGGGGACTACGAGCAGTACTTC.

This clone was found many times. The CDR3 nucleotides read TGCAGCGTCCCCGGGGGCAGTGACTATGGCTACACCTTC. Amino acid sequence: CSVPGGSDYGYTF. This sequence joins TRBV29-1 and TRBJ1-2; TRBD1 is a possible D gene (6 bases). CDR3 length: 13 amino acids. The ends were cut back, 6 bases at V and 3 bases at J, with 14 bases in the middle. Germline V gene lookup returns CDR1 SQVTM and CDR2 ANQGSEA.

By frequency in the sample, this clone is medium-sized (0.01 to 0.1%). This chain connects TRBV27 to TRBJ1-5; unclear D gene. From germline, CDR1 is MNHEY and CDR2 SMNVEV (reference sequence). The CDR3 loop spans 13 amino acids. V lost 0 bases and J lost 5, with 5 bases in between. CDR3 region: CASSLSRHQPQHF. The CDR3 coding sequence is TGTGCCAGCAGTTTATCGAGGCATCAGCCCCAGCATTTT.

This clone is categorized as medium-sized. CDR3: CASSLATAYEQYF. CDR3 DNA: TGTGCCAGCAGTTTAGCAACCGCCTACGAGCAGTACTTC. The rearrangement joins TRBV28 to TRBJ2-7; D call uncertain. The ends were cut back, 2 bases at V and 2 bases at J, with 7 bases in the middle. This CDR3 region has 13 residues. Germline CDR1 reads MDHEN; CDR2 reads SYDVKM.

This clone was seen repeatedly, ten times or more. The chain links TRBV5-5 to TRBJ1-5, with D perhaps TRBD1 (5 bases). The germline V gene has CDR1 SGHKS and CDR2 YYEKEE (reference sequence). The CDR3 is 15 amino acids. With 4 bases removed from V and 11 bases from J, the gap between germline ends came to 22 bases. CDR3 region: CASSPGPSEGRTQHF. The CDR3 DNA is TGTGCCAGCAGCCCGGGACCGAGCGAAGGAAGGACCCAGCATTTT.

This rearrangement joins TRBV6-1 to TRBJ2-3, with TRBD2 identical over 8 bases. CDR1 and CDR2 (germline): MNHNS, SASEGT. This CDR3 is 14 amino acids long. The CDR3 nucleotides are TGTATCACGTTAAAACGCGGGAGGACAGATACGCAGTATTTT. It specifies CITLKRGRTDTQYF.